The TCR beta chain under discussion was sequenced for a study of T cell changes during pregnancy in multiple sclerosis. Here immunoSEQ multiplex PCR was the method, and the copy in TCRdb shows in-frame clones only, minus some. This sample has fewer than 40,000 clones; about nine tenths occur once, and the top ten carry 0.4% to 0.55%. Germline-derived CDR1 and CDR2 are SGHRS and YFSETQ. The CDR3 is made up of 13 amino acids. The V gene lost 8 bases and the J gene lost 6 bases, with 18 bases spanning the gap. The V call is TRBV5-1, the J call TRBJ2-7, with D possibly being TRBD2 (6 bases). Sequences were derived from CD4+ T cells from peripheral blood mononuclear cells, sampled in the first trimester of pregnancy. The sequence was collected from a female donor in good health, enrolled as a control in a pregnancy study. CDR3 bases: TGCGCCAGTGGGGACTGGGTATATAGCGAGCAGTACTTC. Its protein is CASGDWVYSEQYF.